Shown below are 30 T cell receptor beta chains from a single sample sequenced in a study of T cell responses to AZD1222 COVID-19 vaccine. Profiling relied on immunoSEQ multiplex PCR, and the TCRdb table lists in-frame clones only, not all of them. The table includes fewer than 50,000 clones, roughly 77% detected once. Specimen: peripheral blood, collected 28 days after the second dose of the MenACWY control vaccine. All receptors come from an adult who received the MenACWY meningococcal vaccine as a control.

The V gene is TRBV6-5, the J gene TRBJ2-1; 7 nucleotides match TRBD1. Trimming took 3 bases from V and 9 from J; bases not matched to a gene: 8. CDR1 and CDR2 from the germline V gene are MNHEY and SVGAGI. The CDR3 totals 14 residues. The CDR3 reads CASSYLDRSSEQFF. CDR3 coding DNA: TGTGCCAGCAGTTATTTGGACAGGAGTAGTGAGCAGTTCTTC.

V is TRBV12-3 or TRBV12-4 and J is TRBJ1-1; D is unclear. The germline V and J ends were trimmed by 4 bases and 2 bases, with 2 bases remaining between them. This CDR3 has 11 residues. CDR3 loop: CASSSNTEAFF. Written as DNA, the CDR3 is TGTGCCAGCAGTTCAAACACTGAAGCTTTCTTT.

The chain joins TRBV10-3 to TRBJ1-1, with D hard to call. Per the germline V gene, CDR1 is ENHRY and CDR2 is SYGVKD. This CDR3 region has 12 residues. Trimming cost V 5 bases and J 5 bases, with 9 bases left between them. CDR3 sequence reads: CAISTGETEAFF. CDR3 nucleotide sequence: TGTGCCATCAGTACCGGGGAGACTGAAGCTTTCTTT.

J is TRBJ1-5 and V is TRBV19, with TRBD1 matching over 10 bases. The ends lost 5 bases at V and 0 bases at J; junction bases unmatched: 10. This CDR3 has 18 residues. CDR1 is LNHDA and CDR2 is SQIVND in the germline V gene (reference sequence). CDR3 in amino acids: CASSVRDRGVNSNQPQHF. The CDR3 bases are TGTGCCAGTAGTGTCCGGGACAGGGGCGTTAATAGCAATCAGCCCCAGCATTTT.

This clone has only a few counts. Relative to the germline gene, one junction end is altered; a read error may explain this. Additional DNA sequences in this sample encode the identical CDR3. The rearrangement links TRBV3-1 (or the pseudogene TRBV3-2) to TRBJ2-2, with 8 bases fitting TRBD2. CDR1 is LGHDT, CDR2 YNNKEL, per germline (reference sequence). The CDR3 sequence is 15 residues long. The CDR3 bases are TGTCCCAGCAGCCCCCGGGGGGGGGCGGGCGGGGAGCTGTTTTTT. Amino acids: CPSSPRGGAGGELFF.

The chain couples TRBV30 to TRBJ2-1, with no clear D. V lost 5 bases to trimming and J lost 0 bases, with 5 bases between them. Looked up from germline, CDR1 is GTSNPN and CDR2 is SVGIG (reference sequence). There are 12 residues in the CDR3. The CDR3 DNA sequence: TGTGCCTGGGGGCCCTCCTACAATGAGCAGTTCTTC. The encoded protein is CAWGPSYNEQFF.

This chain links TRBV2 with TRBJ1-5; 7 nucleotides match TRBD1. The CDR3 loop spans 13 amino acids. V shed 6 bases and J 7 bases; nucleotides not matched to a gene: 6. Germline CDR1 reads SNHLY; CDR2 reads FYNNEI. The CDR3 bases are TGTGCCAGCAGCGACAGGGTACGGCAGCCCCAGCATTTT. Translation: CASSDRVRQPQHF. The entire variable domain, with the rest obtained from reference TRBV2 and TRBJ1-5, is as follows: EPEVTQTPSHQVTQMGQEVILRCVPISNHLYFYWYRQILGQKVEFLVSFYNNEISEKSEIFDDQFSVERPDGSNFTLKIRSTKLEDSAMYFCASSDRVRQPQHFGDGTRLSIL.

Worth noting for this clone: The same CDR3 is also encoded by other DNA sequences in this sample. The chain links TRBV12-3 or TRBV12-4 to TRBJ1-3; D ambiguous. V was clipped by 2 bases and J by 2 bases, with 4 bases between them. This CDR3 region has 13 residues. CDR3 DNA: TGTGCCAGCAGTTTATGGGCTGGAAACACCATATATTTT. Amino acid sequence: CASSLWAGNTIYF.

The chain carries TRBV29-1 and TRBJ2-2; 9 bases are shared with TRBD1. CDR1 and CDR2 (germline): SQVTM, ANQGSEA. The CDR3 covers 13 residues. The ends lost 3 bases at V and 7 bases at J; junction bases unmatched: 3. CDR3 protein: CSVETGGGGELFF. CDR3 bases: TGCAGCGTTGAGACAGGGGGTGGCGGGGAGCTGTTTTTT.

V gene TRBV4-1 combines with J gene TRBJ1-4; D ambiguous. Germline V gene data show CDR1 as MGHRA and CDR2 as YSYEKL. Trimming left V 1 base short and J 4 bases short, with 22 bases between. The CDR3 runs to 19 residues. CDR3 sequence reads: CASSQVPVIQGAYNEKLFF. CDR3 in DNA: TGCGCCAGCAGCCAAGTCCCCGTCATCCAAGGCGCGTATAATGAAAAACTGTTTTTT.

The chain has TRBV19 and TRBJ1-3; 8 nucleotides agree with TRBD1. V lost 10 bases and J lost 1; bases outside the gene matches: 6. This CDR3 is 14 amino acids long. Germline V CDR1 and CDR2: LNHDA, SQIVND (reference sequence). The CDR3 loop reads CATGQGGSGNTIYF. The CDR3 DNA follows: TGTGCCACTGGACAGGGAGGATCTGGAAACACCATATATTTT.

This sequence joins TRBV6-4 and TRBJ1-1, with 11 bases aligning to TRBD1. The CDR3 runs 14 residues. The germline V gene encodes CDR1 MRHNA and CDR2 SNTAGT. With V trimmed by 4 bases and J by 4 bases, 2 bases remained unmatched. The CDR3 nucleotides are TGTGCCAGCAGTGCCGGGACAGGGGGCACTGAAGCTTTCTTT. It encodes CASSAGTGGTEAFF.

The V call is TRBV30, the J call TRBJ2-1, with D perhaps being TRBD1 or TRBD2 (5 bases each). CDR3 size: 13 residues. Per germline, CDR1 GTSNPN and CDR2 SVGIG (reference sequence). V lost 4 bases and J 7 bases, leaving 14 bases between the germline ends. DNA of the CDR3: TGTGCCTGGAATGGGGACGCGGTAAATGAGCAGTTCTTC. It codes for CAWNGDAVNEQFF.

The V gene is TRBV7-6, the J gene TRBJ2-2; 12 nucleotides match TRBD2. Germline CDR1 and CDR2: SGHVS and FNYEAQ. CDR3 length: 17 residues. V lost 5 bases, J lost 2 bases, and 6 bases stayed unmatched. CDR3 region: CASSPGLAGSNTGELFF. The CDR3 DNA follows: TGTGCCAGCAGCCCAGGACTAGCGGGATCCAACACCGGGGAGCTGTTTTTT.

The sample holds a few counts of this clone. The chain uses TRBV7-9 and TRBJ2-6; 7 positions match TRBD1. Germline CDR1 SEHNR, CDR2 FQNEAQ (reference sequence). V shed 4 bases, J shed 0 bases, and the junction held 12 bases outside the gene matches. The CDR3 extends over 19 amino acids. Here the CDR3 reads CASSSLGQFLISGANVLTF. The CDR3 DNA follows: TGTGCCAGCAGCTCCCTGGGACAGTTCCTTATCTCTGGGGCCAACGTCCTGACTTTC.

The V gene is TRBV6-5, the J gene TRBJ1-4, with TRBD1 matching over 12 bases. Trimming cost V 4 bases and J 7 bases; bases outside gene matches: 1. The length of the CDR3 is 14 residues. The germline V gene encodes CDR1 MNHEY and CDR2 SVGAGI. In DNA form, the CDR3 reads TGTGCCAGCAGTTGGGACAGGGGGCGTGAAAAACTGTTTTTT. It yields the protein CASSWDRGREKLFF.

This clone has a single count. The CDR3 DNA reads as TGTGCCAGCAGGTCTGGGCGAAAGGGATTTAACTATGGCTACACCTTC. Protein product: CASRSGRKGFNYGYTF. V is TRBV2 and J is TRBJ1-2; no clear D. V was clipped by 6 bases and J by 1 base, with 18 bases between them. Looked up from germline, CDR1 is SNHLY and CDR2 is FYNNEI. CDR3 length: 16 residues.

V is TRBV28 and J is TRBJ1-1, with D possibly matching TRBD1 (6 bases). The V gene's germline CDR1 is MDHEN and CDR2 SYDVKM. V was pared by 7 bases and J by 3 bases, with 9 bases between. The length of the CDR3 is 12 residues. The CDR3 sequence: CASTGAYTEAFF. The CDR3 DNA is TGTGCCAGCACGGGGGCGTACACTGAAGCTTTCTTT.

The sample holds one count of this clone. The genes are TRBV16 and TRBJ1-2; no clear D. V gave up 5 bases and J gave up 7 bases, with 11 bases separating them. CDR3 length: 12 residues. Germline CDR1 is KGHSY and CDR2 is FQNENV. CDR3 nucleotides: TGTGCCAGCAGCACCCAGAGGGTTGGCTACACCTTC. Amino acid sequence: CASSTQRVGYTF.

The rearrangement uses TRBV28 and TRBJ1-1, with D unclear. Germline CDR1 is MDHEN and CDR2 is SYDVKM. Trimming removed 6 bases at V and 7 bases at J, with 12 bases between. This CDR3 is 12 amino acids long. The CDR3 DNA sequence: TGTGCCAGCAGGTCTCCTCCGGTTGAAGCTTTCTTT. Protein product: CASRSPPVEAFF.

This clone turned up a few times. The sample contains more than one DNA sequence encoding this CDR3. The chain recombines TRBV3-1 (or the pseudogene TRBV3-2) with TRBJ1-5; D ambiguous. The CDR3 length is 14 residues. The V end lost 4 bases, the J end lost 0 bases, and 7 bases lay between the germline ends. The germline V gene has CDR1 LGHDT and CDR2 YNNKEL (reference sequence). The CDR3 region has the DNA TGTGCCAGCAGCCCCAGAGATAGCAATCAGCCCCAGCATTTT. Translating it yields CASSPRDSNQPQHF.

CDR3: CASSSRGRGEKLFF. The CDR3 DNA reads TGTGCCAGCAGTTCTAGGGGGAGGGGAGAAAAACTGTTTTTT. The chain has TRBV27 and TRBJ1-4, with D possibly being TRBD1 (6 bases). The CDR3 is 14 amino acids. CDR1 is MNHEY, CDR2 SMNVEV, per germline (reference sequence). Deletions cut 4 bases from V and 8 bases from J, with 14 bases between.

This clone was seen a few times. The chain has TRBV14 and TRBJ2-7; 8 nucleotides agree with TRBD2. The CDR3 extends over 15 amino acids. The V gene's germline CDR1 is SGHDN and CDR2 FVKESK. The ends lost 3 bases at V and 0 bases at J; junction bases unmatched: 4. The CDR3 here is CASSQVAGPSYEQYF. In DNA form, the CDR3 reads TGTGCCAGCAGCCAGGTAGCGGGGCCCTCCTACGAGCAGTACTTC. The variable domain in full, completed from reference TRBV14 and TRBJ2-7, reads EAGVTQFPSHSVIEKGQTVTLRCDPISGHDNLYWYRRVMGKEIKFLLHFVKESKQDESGMPNNRFLAERTGGTYSTLKVQPAELEDSGVYFCASSQVAGPSYEQYFGPGTRLTVT.

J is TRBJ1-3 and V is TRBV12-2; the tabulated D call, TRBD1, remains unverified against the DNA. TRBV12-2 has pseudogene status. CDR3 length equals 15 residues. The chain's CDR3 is CASRPGTVSGNTIYF. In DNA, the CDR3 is TGTGCAAGTCGACCCGGGACAGTCTCTGGAAACACCATATATTTT.

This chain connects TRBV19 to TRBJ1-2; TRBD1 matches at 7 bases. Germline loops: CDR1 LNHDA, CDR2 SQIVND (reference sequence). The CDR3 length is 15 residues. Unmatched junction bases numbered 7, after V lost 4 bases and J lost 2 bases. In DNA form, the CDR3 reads TGTGCCAGTAGTAGCGACAGGGCCCTGAACTATGGCTACACCTTC. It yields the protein CASSSDRALNYGYTF.

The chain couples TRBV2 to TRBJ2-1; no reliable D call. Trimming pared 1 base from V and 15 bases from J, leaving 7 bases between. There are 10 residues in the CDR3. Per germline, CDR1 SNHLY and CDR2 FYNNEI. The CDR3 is CASSEEQAFF. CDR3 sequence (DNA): TGTGCCAGCAGTGAAGAGCAGGCGTTCTTC. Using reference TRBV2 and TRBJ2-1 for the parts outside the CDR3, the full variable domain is EPEVTQTPSHQVTQMGQEVILRCVPISNHLYFYWYRQILGQKVEFLVSFYNNEISEKSEIFDDQFSVERPDGSNFTLKIRSTKLEDSAMYFCASSEEQAFFGPGTRLTVL.

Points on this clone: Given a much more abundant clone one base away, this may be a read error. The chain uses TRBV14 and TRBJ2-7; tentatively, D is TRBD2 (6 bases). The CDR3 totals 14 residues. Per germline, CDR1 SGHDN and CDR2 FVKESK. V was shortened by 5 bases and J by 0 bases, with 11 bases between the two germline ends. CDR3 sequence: CASSFGGSSYEQYF. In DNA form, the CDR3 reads TGTGCCAGCAGCTTCGGGGGTAGCTCCTACGAGCAGTACTTC. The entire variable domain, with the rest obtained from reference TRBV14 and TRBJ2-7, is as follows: EAGVTQFPSHSVIEKGQTVTLRCDPISGHDNLYWYRRVMGKEIKFLLHFVKESKQDESGMPNNRFLAERTGGTYSTLKVQPAELEDSGVYFCASSFGGSSYEQYFGPGTRLTVT.

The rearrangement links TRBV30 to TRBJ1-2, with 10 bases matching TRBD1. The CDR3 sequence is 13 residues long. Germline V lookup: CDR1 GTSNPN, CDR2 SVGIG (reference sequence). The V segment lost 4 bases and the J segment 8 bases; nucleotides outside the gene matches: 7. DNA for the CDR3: TGTGCCTGGATGTCGGGGACAGGGGTCGGCTACACCTTC. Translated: CAWMSGTGVGYTF.

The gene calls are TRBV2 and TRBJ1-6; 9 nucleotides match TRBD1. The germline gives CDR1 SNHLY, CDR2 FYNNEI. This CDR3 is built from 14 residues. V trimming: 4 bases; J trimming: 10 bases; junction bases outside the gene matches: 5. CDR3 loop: CASSVPTGGSPLHF. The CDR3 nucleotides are TGTGCCAGCAGTGTCCCGACAGGGGGATCACCCCTCCACTTT. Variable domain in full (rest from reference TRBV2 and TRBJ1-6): EPEVTQTPSHQVTQMGQEVILRCVPISNHLYFYWYRQILGQKVEFLVSFYNNEISEKSEIFDDQFSVERPDGSNFTLKIRSTKLEDSAMYFCASSVPTGGSPLHFGNGTRLTVT.

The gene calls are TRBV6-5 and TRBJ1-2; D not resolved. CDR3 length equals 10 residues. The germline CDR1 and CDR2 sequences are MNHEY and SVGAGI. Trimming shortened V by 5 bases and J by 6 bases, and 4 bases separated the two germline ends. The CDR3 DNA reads TGTGCCAGCAGTAGAGATGGCTACACCTTC. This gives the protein CASSRDGYTF.